Here is one T cell receptor (beta chain) with its context. There are many counts of this clonotype. There is no known antigen for this receptor. It has no much larger one-base neighbor in the sample; base qualities were not kept. The receptor library was made with PCR. The sequencing machine was an Illumina HiSeq 2500. TCR libraries were prepared with molecular barcoding, using unique molecular identifiers to normalize TCRbeta repertoire quantification. The raw public reads went through TCRdb reprocessing: fastp at Q25, MiXCR clone calling, in-frame beta chains kept. One record per CDR3 amino acid sequence lists the most common genes and DNA. This sample comprises hundreds of thousands of distinct CDR3 sequences, 16% of them detected only once. About 1.1% of the sample is held by the ten biggest clonotypes. V lost 4 bases and J lost 5 bases, and the count of bases not matched to a germline gene is 5. There are 15 amino acids in the CDR3, from cysteine to phenylalanine inclusive. The only DNA kept is the CDR3, 45 bases in frame from the first base. In the germline V gene (reference sequence), CDR1 corresponds to SGHKS and CDR2 to YYEKEE.

This sample was included in a study of T-cell reconstitution after alpha-beta-depleted transplantation in children (dated by TCRdb to 2016 to 2017). With regard to the full study: The study quantitatively tracked T-cell immune reconstitution after TCRalphabeta/CD19-depleted allogeneic hematopoietic cell transplantation in children using TCR repertoire profiling.

The source of this sequence is a human donor who donated a stem cell graft to a child with acute myeloid leukemia. Rearrangement joined TRBV5-5 to TRBJ2-1; 11 bases in the junction line up with TRBD2. The specimen was PBMCs from the stem cell graft donor, collected from the stem cell graft. The CDR3 region: CASSPGTSGNNEQFF. The nucleotides are TGTGCCAGCAGCCCGGGGACTAGCGGAAACAATGAGCAGTTCTTC. Extended through the reference TRBV5-5 and TRBJ2-1 proteins, this CDR3 yields the full variable domain: DAGVTQSPTHLIKTRGQQVTLRCSPISGHKSVSWYQQVLGQGPQFIFQYYEKEERGRGNFPDRFSARQFPNYSSELNVNALLLGDSALYLCASSPGTSGNNEQFFGPGTRLTVL.